This T cell receptor (beta chain) emerged from a study of T-cell memory formation after mild COVID-19. The overall study: TCR clusters mostly belonged to single donors.

This clonotype was found a few times. Its specificity is not known. Using its own MiXCR run on the 5' RACE reads, TCRdb lists one record per CDR3 protein. Of 210,000 or so distinct CDR3 sequences in the sample, around 16% were seen once. Notes on the study in general: Pre-infection memory carried some responding clones, suggesting that cross-reactive memory joined. Contracting CD4+ clones lay largely in CM and EM, with CD8+ ones residing in EMRA. Day 37-peaking second-wave clones had unconfirmed SARS-CoV-2 specificity.

V shed 1 base and J 2 bases; nucleotides not matched to a gene: 11. There are 18 residues in the CDR3. Germline V gene data show CDR1 as SGHTA and CDR2 as FQGNSA. Sequencing was carried out using PBMCs or a T cell subset sorted from them (not recorded which). This chain links TRBV7-2 with TRBJ2-5, with 9 bases lining up with TRBD1. This TCR came from an adult woman who had mild COVID-19 (a few samples of this study predate the infection). Cell type and time point are not known. The DNA of the CDR3 is TGTGCCAGCAGCTTAGATATATGGGACAGGGTGGCGCAAGAGACCCAGTACTTC. It encodes CASSLDIWDRVAQETQYF.